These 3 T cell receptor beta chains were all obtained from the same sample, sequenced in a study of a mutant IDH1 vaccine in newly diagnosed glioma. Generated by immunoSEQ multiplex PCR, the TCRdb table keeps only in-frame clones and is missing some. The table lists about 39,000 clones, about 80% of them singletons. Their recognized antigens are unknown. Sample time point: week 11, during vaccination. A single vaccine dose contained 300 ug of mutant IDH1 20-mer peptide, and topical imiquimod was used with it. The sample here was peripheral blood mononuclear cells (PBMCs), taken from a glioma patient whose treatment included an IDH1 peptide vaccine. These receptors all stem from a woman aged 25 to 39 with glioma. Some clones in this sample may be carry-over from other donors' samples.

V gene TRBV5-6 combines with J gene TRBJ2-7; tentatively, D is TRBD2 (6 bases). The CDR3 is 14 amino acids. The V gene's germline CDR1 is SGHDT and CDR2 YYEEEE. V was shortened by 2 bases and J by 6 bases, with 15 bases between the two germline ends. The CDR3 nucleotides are TGTGCCAGCAGCTTACGACTAGATTTACGCGAGCAGTACTTC. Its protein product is CASSLRLDLREQYF.

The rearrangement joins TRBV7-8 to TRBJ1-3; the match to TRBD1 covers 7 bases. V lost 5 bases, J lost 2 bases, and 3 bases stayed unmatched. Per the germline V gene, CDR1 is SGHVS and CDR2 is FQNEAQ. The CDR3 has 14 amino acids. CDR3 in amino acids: CASSPGGPGNTIYF. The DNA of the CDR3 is TGTGCCAGCAGCCCAGGGGGACCTGGAAACACCATATATTTT. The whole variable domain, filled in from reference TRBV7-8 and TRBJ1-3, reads GAGVSQSPRYKVAKRGQDVALRCDPISGHVSLFWYQQALGQGPEFLTYFQNEAQLDKSGLPSDRFFAERPEGSVSTLKIQRTQQEDSAVYLCASSPGGPGNTIYFGEGSWLTVV.

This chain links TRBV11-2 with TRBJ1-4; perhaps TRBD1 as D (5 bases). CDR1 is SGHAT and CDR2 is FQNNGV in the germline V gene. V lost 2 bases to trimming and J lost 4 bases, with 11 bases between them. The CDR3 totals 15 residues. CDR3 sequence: CASSLQGFLNEKLFF. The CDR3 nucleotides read TGTGCCAGCAGCTTACAGGGCTTCCTTAATGAAAAACTGTTTTTT.